The 17 T cell receptor beta chains presented below share a single source sample, sequenced in a study of T cells in Graves' hyperthyroidism and ophthalmopathy. RNA transcripts served as the template for amplifying TCR beta CDR3 regions. An initial round of RT-PCR targeting the TCR CDR3 relied on the HTBI primer set. One entry per CDR3 protein, called by TCRdb with MiXCR from the multiplex PCR reads. In the table there are under 400,000 distinct CDR3 sequences, more than 11% of which are singletons. Material for sequencing was blood. These receptor sequences come from an older woman with Graves' hyperthyroidism.

This clonotype was recorded at least ten times. This chain links TRBV24-1 with TRBJ2-1, with 9 bases fitting TRBD1. J was trimmed by 7 bases and V by 5 bases; bases with no gene match: 5. CDR1 and CDR2 (germline): KGHDR, SFDVKD. This CDR3 spans 14 amino acids. CDR3 coding DNA: TGTGCCACCAGTGCCCTCGGACAGGGGAATGAGCAGTTCTTC. Translation gives CATSALGQGNEQFF.

The chain links TRBV6-1 to TRBJ2-7; the match to TRBD1 covers 9 bases. The CDR3 extends over 14 amino acids. CDR1 is MNHNS, CDR2 SASEGT, per germline. V gave up 5 bases and J gave up 3 bases; unmatched junction bases: 5. This chain's CDR3 is CASSYDRGSYEQYF. CDR3 sequence (DNA): TGTGCCAGCAGTTACGACAGGGGGAGCTACGAGCAGTACTTC.

This clonotype was seen repeatedly, ten times or more. CDR3 sequence (DNA): TGTGCCAGCATAGCAAACCCCCACCAAGTCTACGAGCAGTACTTC. This translates into CASIANPHQVYEQYF. This chain joins TRBV6-1 and TRBJ2-7; D ambiguous. Germline V gene sequence: CDR1 MNHNS, CDR2 SASEGT. This CDR3 is built from 15 residues. V was trimmed by 7 bases and J by 3 bases, leaving 19 bases between them.

This clonotype appeared many times. The V and J genes are TRBV12-3 or TRBV12-4 and TRBJ2-7; TRBD2 matches at 9 bases. The CDR3 is made up of 16 amino acids. The ends lost 3 bases at V and 5 bases at J; junction bases unmatched: 11. The CDR3 DNA is TGTGCCAGCAGTTTGGGGCTGACTAGCGGTACTGACGAGCAGTACTTC. Translation: CASSLGLTSGTDEQYF.

The chain combines TRBV20-1 with TRBJ2-6; tentative D call: TRBD2 (5 bases). The CDR3 contains 14 residues. Trimming left V 4 bases short and J 0 bases short, with 7 bases between. In germline, CDR1 is DFQATT, CDR2 SNEGSKA (reference sequence). The CDR3 DNA reads TGCAGTGCTACTAGCTCCTCTGGGGCCAACGTCCTGACTTTC. Amino acid sequence: CSATSSSGANVLTF.

The J gene is TRBJ1-3, the V gene TRBV11-2, with a tentative D call TRBD1 (6 bases). The V and J ends lost 3 bases and 4 bases respectively, with 10 bases between them. The CDR3 runs to 14 residues. Per germline, CDR1 SGHAT and CDR2 FQNNGV. The CDR3 DNA reads as TGTGCCAGCAGCTTCCTCCAGGGGGGAAACACCATATATTTT. Residues: CASSFLQGGNTIYF.

This chain connects TRBV5-1 to TRBJ2-7; 11 bases are shared with TRBD2. Germline-derived CDR1 and CDR2 are SGHRS and YFSETQ. The CDR3 has 14 amino acids. V dropped 5 bases and J dropped 2; count of bases not matched to a gene: 3. The CDR3: CASRLGLAAYEQYF. The CDR3 bases are TGCGCCAGCAGACTGGGACTAGCGGCCTACGAGCAGTACTTC.

This clonotype was counted ten times or more. The chain couples TRBV7-8 to TRBJ1-2, with a possible D match to TRBD1 (5 bases). This CDR3 comprises 14 residues. V was pared by 1 base and J by 8 bases, with 14 bases between. CDR1 is SGHVS and CDR2 is FQNEAQ in the germline V gene. CDR3 protein: CASSLDSRARGYTF. Here the CDR3 DNA reads TGTGCCAGCAGCTTAGATAGCAGGGCCCGAGGCTACACCTTC.

This clonotype turned up a few times. This chain uses TRBV5-8 with TRBJ2-7; no reliable D call. Germline V gives CDR1 SGHTS, CDR2 YDEGEE. The CDR3 spans 11 residues. V was cut by 5 bases and J by 5 bases, with 8 bases left in between. Here the CDR3 DNA reads TGTGCCAGCAGTCGATTCCACGAGCAGTACTTC. The encoded protein is CASSRFHEQYF.

This clonotype was observed a handful of times. The chain couples TRBV5-4 to TRBJ2-6; D unclear. CDR1 is SGHNT and CDR2 is YYREEE in the germline V gene (reference sequence). This CDR3 contains 14 residues. V gave up 5 bases and J gave up 0 bases, with 6 bases separating them. The CDR3 DNA is TGTGCCAGCAGAACACCCTCTGGGGCCAACGTCCTGACTTTC. Its translation: CASRTPSGANVLTF.

This clonotype was observed a handful of times. The J gene is TRBJ2-7, the V gene TRBV11-3; 9 positions match TRBD1. Germline CDR1 and CDR2: SGHNT and YENEEA. CDR3 size: 14 residues. J gave up 5 bases and V 5 bases, and 7 bases lay outside the gene matches. CDR3 sequence (DNA): TGTGCCAGCAGCACGACAGGGGGATTCCACGAGCAGTACTTC. This gives the protein CASSTTGGFHEQYF.

This clonotype was recorded at least ten times. The chain carries TRBV20-1 and TRBJ2-3; D is ambiguous. The V gene lost 3 bases and the J gene lost 5 bases, with 12 bases spanning the gap. Germline-derived CDR1 and CDR2 are DFQATT and SNEGSKA (reference sequence). This CDR3 contains 13 residues. The CDR3 nucleotides are TGCAGTGCTAGCTCGGCGGTAGAAGATACGCAGTATTTT. It encodes CSASSAVEDTQYF.

This clonotype was seen many times. The gene calls are TRBV12-3 or TRBV12-4 and TRBJ2-1; TRBD1 matches at 10 bases. V gave up 5 bases and J gave up 7 bases; unmatched junction bases: 11. The CDR3 sequence is 16 residues long. The DNA for the CDR3 is TGTGCCAGCAGTCTCGGGGTCGGGACAGGGGAGAATGAGCAGTTCTTC. This translates into CASSLGVGTGENEQFF.

The sample holds a few counts of this clonotype. This chain links TRBV15 with TRBJ2-1, with 9 bases lining up with TRBD2. Germline V gene data show CDR1 as LNHNV and CDR2 as YYDKDF (reference sequence). This CDR3 contains 15 residues. The trim removed 1 base at V and 7 bases at J, leaving 5 bases unmatched. The CDR3 spells CATSRVAGERNEQFF. The CDR3 coding sequence is TGTGCCACCAGCAGAGTAGCGGGAGAAAGGAATGAGCAGTTCTTC.

This clonotype appeared many times. J is TRBJ1-3 and V is TRBV5-1; D gene uncertain. CDR3 length: 16 amino acids. The germline V gene encodes CDR1 SGHRS and CDR2 YFSETQ. Trimming took 0 bases from V and 1 from J, leaving 11 bases between them. DNA of the CDR3: TGCGCCAGCAGCTTGGCGACGTCACATTCTGGAAACACCATATATTTT. Translating gives CASSLATSHSGNTIYF.

The rearrangement links TRBV4-2 to TRBJ1-2; D not certain. The CDR3 totals 15 residues. The germline V gene has CDR1 LGHNA and CDR2 YNFKEQ. Between the trimmed V and J ends, which lost 0 bases and 5 bases, there was a span of 13 bases. The CDR3, as DNA: TGTGCCAGCAGCCAAGATGTAAGGGAGCGGTATGGCTACACCTTC. The encoded protein is CASSQDVRERYGYTF.

V gene TRBV27 combines with J gene TRBJ2-3; 9 bases match TRBD1. The length of the CDR3 is 15 residues. The V gene's germline CDR1 is MNHEY and CDR2 SMNVEV (reference sequence). V was pared by 8 bases and J by 0 bases, with 6 bases of the junction left unmatched. In DNA form, the CDR3 reads TGTGCCAGCGGGACAGGGTCCTTTAGCACAGATACGCAGTATTTT. Translation: CASGTGSFSTDTQYF.